These 5 T cell receptor beta chains came from one sample sequenced in a study of immune evolution from preneoplasia to lung adenocarcinoma. Here immunoSEQ multiplex PCR was the method, and the copy in TCRdb shows in-frame clones only, minus some. The profile shows 3,500 to 4,500 clones, around 80% of them singletons. The sequenced material came from FFPE adjacent normal lung tissue. Receptors were obtained from a person aged 55-80 years with lung adenocarcinoma.

The rearrangement links TRBV21-1 to TRBJ1-2. TRBV21-1 corresponds to a pseudogene. The CDR3 is 11 amino acids. CDR3 amino acids: CASRLLYGYTF. The CDR3 region has the DNA TGTGCCAGCAGATTACTCTATGGCTACACCTTC.

The chain employs TRBV5-5 and TRBJ2-1; TRBD2 matches 8 bases. The CDR3 has 15 amino acids. The junction had 11 bases not matched to a gene; V was cut back by 4 bases and J by 8 bases. Germline lookup yields CDR1 SGHKS and CDR2 YYEKEE (reference sequence). The CDR3 sequence: CASSPRVLAGYEQFF. DNA for the CDR3: TGTGCCAGCAGCCCAAGGGTGCTAGCGGGCTATGAGCAGTTCTTC.

This clone showed up just a few times. The gene calls are TRBV2 and TRBJ2-7, with D perhaps matching TRBD1 (5 bases). V gave up 3 bases and J gave up 7 bases, with 16 bases separating them. Germline V lookup: CDR1 SNHLY, CDR2 FYNNEI. The CDR3 length is 14 residues. CDR3 in amino acids: CASSEEPQGREQYF. The CDR3 nucleotides are TGTGCCAGCAGTGAGGAGCCCCAGGGCCGGGAGCAGTACTTC.

This chain connects TRBV11-2 to TRBJ2-3, with 10 positions matching TRBD1. V lost 6 bases and J lost 2; bases outside the gene matches: 11. This CDR3 is built from 17 residues. Germline CDR1 SGHAT, CDR2 FQNNGV. The CDR3 region has the DNA TGTGCCAGCAGTTCCCCCGGGACAGGGGATTCCACAGATACGCAGTATTTT. Translated, it gives CASSSPGTGDSTDTQYF.

This rearrangement joins TRBV6-6 to TRBJ2-7; 7 bases fit TRBD1. This CDR3 comprises 14 residues. From germline, CDR1 is MNHNY and CDR2 SVGAGI (reference sequence). Trimming removed 6 bases from V and 4 bases from J; junction bases left unmatched: 9. The CDR3 is CASSQATGRYEQYF. CDR3 in DNA: TGTGCCAGCAGCCAAGCGACAGGGCGATACGAGCAGTACTTC.